This TCR beta chain was found in a study of T cell changes during pregnancy in multiple sclerosis. This CDR3 is 11 amino acids long. CDR1 and CDR2 from the germline V gene are GTSNPN and SVGIG (reference sequence). Trimming cost V 7 bases and J 8 bases, with 12 bases left between them. Assay used: immunoSEQ multiplex PCR; TCRdb lists only in-frame clones, some missing. The sample includes about 31,000 clones, 87% of them seen just once. The source of this sequence is a female donor with multiple sclerosis, enrolled in a pregnancy study. Sequenced material: CD8+ T cells from peripheral blood mononuclear cells, taken in the first trimester of pregnancy. This chain uses TRBV30 with TRBJ2-1; D is possibly TRBD1 (6 bases). The CDR3 protein is CALDSGHEQFF. The DNA of the CDR3 is TGTGCCTTGGACAGTGGCCATGAGCAGTTCTTC.